The sequence of this T cell receptor (beta chain) was determined in a study of shared clonotypes between healthy human individuals. Study summary: Aged between 18 and 49, the donors were a couple of women and a few men.

Study-wide findings and caveats: Against clonotypes common to all four donors, non-shared ones had lower generation probabilities. About 5% was the fraction of naive CD4 clonotypes found shared across several donors. What naive subsets generally showed was a larger estimated richness than memory subsets showed.

To note about this clone: Its antigen is unidentified.

The CDR3 contains 17 residues. The V end was cut by 6 bases, the J end by 0 bases, with 15 bases between. Looked up from germline, CDR1 is MDHEN and CDR2 is SYDVKM. TCRdb keeps only in-frame clones here, not all; method: immunoSEQ multiplex PCR. The top ten hold under 2% of the sample, which has roughly 2,000,000 clones, 80% to 95% seen once. Naive CD8 cells lacked CD45RO, underwent positive selection for CCR7 and left out terminally differentiated effector memory CD45RA+ cells. The V call is TRBV28, the J call TRBJ2-6, with D possibly matching TRBD2 (6 bases). The clonotype was recovered from a man between 18 and 35 years old in good health. Some clones in this sample may be carry-over from other donors' samples. Material: naive CD8+ T cells from PBMCs. This chain's CDR3 is CASRGLALHSGANVLTF. The CDR3 DNA reads TGTGCCAGCAGGGGCCTAGCGCTGCACTCTGGGGCCAACGTCCTGACTTTC.